A single sample gave rise to the 6 T cell receptor beta chains below, sequenced in a study of T cells in Graves' hyperthyroidism and ophthalmopathy. RNA transcripts gave rise to amplified TCR beta CDR3 regions. The HTBI primer set was used in a first-round RT-PCR of the TCR CDR3. TCRdb processed the multiplex PCR reads anew with MiXCR; each CDR3 protein has one entry. Of fewer than 750,000 distinct CDR3 sequences in the sample, 13% to 15% were seen once. Material: blood. The receptors were gathered from a woman aged 45-59 years with Graves' ophthalmopathy.

The chain combines TRBV20-1 with TRBJ2-1; 12 nucleotides agree with TRBD2. Germline-derived CDR1 and CDR2 are DFQATT and SNEGSKA (reference sequence). This CDR3 region has 14 residues. The junction had 7 bases not matched to a gene; V was cut back by 5 bases and J by 8 bases. CDR3 amino acids: CSARTSGRRDEQFF. The DNA of the CDR3 is TGCAGTGCTCGCACTAGCGGGAGGAGGGATGAGCAGTTCTTC.

This chain joins TRBV11-1 and TRBJ2-1, with 12 bases lining up with TRBD2. The CDR3 spans 16 residues. Germline V gene lookup returns CDR1 SGHAT and CDR2 FQDESV (reference sequence). J gave up 7 bases and V 6 bases, and 10 bases lay outside the gene matches. Written as DNA, the CDR3 is TGTGCCAGCAGAAAGACTAGCGGGAGAGGATTGAATGAGCAGTTCTTC. Its protein product is CASRKTSGRGLNEQFF.

The table lists this clonotype with a few counts. The rearrangement uses TRBV20-1 and TRBJ2-7; D might be TRBD2 (5 bases). The CDR3 spans 21 residues. Between the trimmed V and J ends, which lost 1 base and 3 bases, there was a span of 34 bases. CDR1 DFQATT and CDR2 SNEGSKA come from the germline V gene (reference sequence). CDR3 sequence reads: CSARGGATRSKKLAIIYEQYF. The CDR3 DNA sequence: TGCAGTGCTAGAGGGGGTGCGACTCGGTCGAAAAAGCTAGCCATAATCTACGAGCAGTACTTC.

At least ten counts were recorded for this clonotype. V and J are TRBV6-1 and TRBJ2-7; tentatively, D is TRBD1 (5 bases). Germline loops: CDR1 MNHNS, CDR2 SASEGT. With 5 bases removed from V and 0 bases from J, the gap between germline ends came to 8 bases. The CDR3 length is 13 residues. The CDR3 bases are TGTGCCAGCAGTTACAGGACCTCCTACGAGCAGTACTTC. Its protein is CASSYRTSYEQYF.

The V call is TRBV20-1, the J call TRBJ2-1; 12 bases fit TRBD2. J lost 8 bases, V lost 3 bases, and 8 bases had no gene match. Germline V gives CDR1 DFQATT, CDR2 SNEGSKA (reference sequence). The CDR3 sequence is 15 residues long. The CDR3: CSASPTSGRSDEQFF. In DNA form, the CDR3 reads TGCAGTGCTAGTCCTACTAGCGGGAGGTCGGATGAGCAGTTCTTC.

Only a few counts were recorded for this clonotype. This chain uses TRBV29-1 with TRBJ1-5; TRBD1 might be the D (5 bases). V dropped 5 bases and J dropped 5 bases, with 13 bases sitting between them. There are 13 residues in the CDR3. The germline V gene has CDR1 SQVTM and CDR2 ANQGSEA. The CDR3 DNA reads as TGCAGCGTTCGGGGGAAATGGGATCAGCCCCAGCATTTT. This sequence encodes CSVRGKWDQPQHF.